The 32 T cell receptor beta chains below come from one sample, sequenced in a study of Graves' ophthalmopathy and Graves' hyperthyroidism. As the template, RNA transcripts were used to amplify TCR beta CDR3 regions. Second-round multiplex PCR followed a first-round RT-PCR using HTBI primers. TCRdb called the multiplex PCR reads again in MiXCR, with one record for every CDR3 protein. The data hold 620,000 or so distinct CDR3 sequences, with around a fifth observed a single time. Sequencing was carried out using peripheral blood. The receptors come from a woman aged 18-29 years with stable Graves' hyperthyroidism. Some clones in this sample may be carry-over from other donors' samples.

This clonotype was counted ten times or more. The chain employs TRBV19 and TRBJ1-5; possibly TRBD1 for D (6 bases). Trimming removed 4 bases at V and 1 base at J, with 11 bases between. The germline V gene has CDR1 LNHDA and CDR2 SQIVND (reference sequence). The CDR3 has 15 residues. This CDR3 reads CASSKGHGSNQPQHF. The CDR3 DNA is TGTGCCAGTAGTAAGGGACACGGAAGCAATCAGCCCCAGCATTTT. The complete variable domain, with remaining parts taken from reference TRBV19 and TRBJ1-5, reads DGGITQSPKYLFRKEGQNVTLSCEQNLNHDAMYWYRQDPGQGLRLIYYSQIVNDFQKGDIAEGYSVSREKKESFPLTVTSAQKNPTAFYLCASSKGHGSNQPQHFGDGTRLSIL.

This clonotype was seen at least ten times. The chain combines TRBV28 with TRBJ1-3; the D is unclear. Deletions cut 6 bases from V and 2 bases from J, with 11 bases between. Per the germline V gene, CDR1 is MDHEN and CDR2 is SYDVKM. This CDR3 region has 14 residues. The CDR3 DNA sequence: TGTGCCAGCAGAATGAGGGATGCTGGAAACACCATATATTTT. The encoded protein is CASRMRDAGNTIYF.

This clonotype was recorded many times. The chain employs TRBV4-2 and TRBJ1-1; 9 bases match TRBD1. Trimming cost V 4 bases and J 4 bases; bases outside gene matches: 10. The CDR3 extends over 16 amino acids. Germline CDR1 and CDR2: LGHNA and YNFKEQ. For the CDR3, the DNA is TGTGCCAGCAGCCCTACGGACAGGGGATTGGGCACTGAAGCTTTCTTT. This codes for CASSPTDRGLGTEAFF.

This clonotype has ten or more counts. This chain joins TRBV3-1 and TRBJ2-7; D possibly corresponds to TRBD2 (6 bases). Germline V gene lookup returns CDR1 LGHDT and CDR2 YNNKEL (reference sequence). The V end lost 9 bases, the J end lost 1 base, and 19 bases lay between the germline ends. CDR3 length equals 15 residues. DNA of the CDR3: TGTGCCAGTGCGCTGGAGGGCGCAGGTTCCTACGAGCAGTACTTC. The encoded protein is CASALEGAGSYEQYF.

The CDR3 DNA follows: TGTGCCAGCAGTTCCCCTCCGGACTCCGCCTATGGCTACACCTTC. Its protein product is CASSSPPDSAYGYTF. The chain recombines TRBV28 with TRBJ1-2; no reliable D call. V shed 4 bases and J shed 4 bases, with 16 bases lying between them. The V gene's germline CDR1 is MDHEN and CDR2 SYDVKM. The CDR3 is 15 residues long.

At least ten counts were recorded for this clonotype. Here the CDR3 reads CASSQGLALYEQYF. The CDR3 coding sequence is TGTGCCAGCAGTCAGGGACTAGCGCTCTACGAGCAGTACTTC. The V call is TRBV27, the J call TRBJ2-7; 10 positions agree with TRBD2. V gave up 5 bases and J gave up 3 bases; unmatched junction bases: 4. The CDR3 is made up of 14 amino acids. Germline CDR1 is MNHEY and CDR2 is SMNVEV (reference sequence).

This clonotype was seen ten or more times. The V gene is TRBV27, the J gene TRBJ1-1, with D tentatively TRBD1 (5 bases). Germline V gene lookup returns CDR1 MNHEY and CDR2 SMNVEV (reference sequence). The CDR3 extends over 15 amino acids. Trimming stripped 2 bases from V and 0 bases from J, with 10 bases between. Written as DNA, the CDR3 is TGTGCCAGCAGTTTAGGGGGGAACATGAACACTGAAGCTTTCTTT. Residues: CASSLGGNMNTEAFF.

This clonotype has more than one count but fewer than ten. V and J are TRBV10-3 and TRBJ1-2; 7 bases line up with TRBD1. The V segment lost 6 bases and the J segment 2 bases; nucleotides outside the gene matches: 6. This CDR3 is built from 14 residues. The germline gives CDR1 ENHRY, CDR2 SYGVKD. The CDR3 loop reads CAIRLGTDNYGYTF. The CDR3 region has the DNA TGTGCCATCAGATTAGGGACAGACAACTATGGCTACACCTTC.

The gene calls are TRBV29-1 and TRBJ2-5; D is possibly TRBD1 (5 bases). Trimming removed 3 bases from V and 5 bases from J, with 13 bases in between. This CDR3 has 13 residues. Per germline, CDR1 SQVTM and CDR2 ANQGSEA. CDR3 nucleotides: TGCAGCGTTGACTGGGGCGTCCGTGAGACCCAGTACTTC. Its protein is CSVDWGVRETQYF.

This clonotype was counted many times. This chain connects TRBV12-5 to TRBJ1-5; TRBD1 matches 7 bases. The CDR3 spans 18 residues. Losses at the gene ends were 3 bases for V and 1 base for J; bases not matched to a gene: 12. Germline V gene sequence: CDR1 LGHNT, CDR2 FRNRAP. The DNA for the CDR3 is TGTGCTAGTGGTTTCCAACCCTGGGGACAGCTAAGCAATCAGCCCCAGCATTTT. Amino acid sequence: CASGFQPWGQLSNQPQHF.

The chain recombines TRBV7-8 with TRBJ2-7; perhaps TRBD2 as D (5 bases). CDR1 is SGHVS and CDR2 is FQNEAQ in the germline V gene. Trimming removed 7 bases at V and 11 bases at J, with 24 bases between. The CDR3 spans 14 residues. CDR3 in DNA: TGTGCCAGCAACCTGGTGGGGATAGGACTCCTAAAGTACTTC. Translating gives CASNLVGIGLLKYF. The entire variable domain, with the rest obtained from reference TRBV7-8 and TRBJ2-7, is as follows: GAGVSQSPRYKVAKRGQDVALRCDPISGHVSLFWYQQALGQGPEFLTYFQNEAQLDKSGLPSDRFFAERPEGSVSTLKIQRTQQEDSAVYLCASNLVGIGLLKYFGPGTRLTVT.

There are many counts of this clonotype. V and J are TRBV19 and TRBJ1-1, with D possibly being TRBD1 (5 bases). The ends were cut back, 7 bases at V and 5 bases at J, with 14 bases in the middle. The CDR3 is 13 residues long. Looked up from germline, CDR1 is LNHDA and CDR2 is SQIVND (reference sequence). The CDR3 region has the DNA TGTGCCAGTATCGGGGACCCGAGGACTGAAGCTTTCTTT. Translating it yields CASIGDPRTEAFF.

This clonotype was recorded many times. The chain joins TRBV6-5 to TRBJ1-1; D gene unclear. Looked up from germline, CDR1 is MNHEY and CDR2 is SVGAGI. V was pared by 0 bases and J by 0 bases, with 11 bases between. This CDR3 has 16 residues. CDR3: CASSYSKATMNTEAFF. The CDR3 DNA reads as TGTGCCAGCAGTTACTCAAAGGCAACCATGAACACTGAAGCTTTCTTT.

The chain joins TRBV20-1 to TRBJ1-5; 7 bases match TRBD1. Looked up from germline, CDR1 is DFQATT and CDR2 is SNEGSKA (reference sequence). This CDR3 region has 20 residues. The J segment lost 3 bases and the V segment lost 3 bases, leaving 23 bases of the junction unmatched. The CDR3 here is CSARPIWTGIGRDANQPQHF. In DNA, the CDR3 is TGCAGTGCTAGGCCCATTTGGACAGGAATTGGTAGGGACGCCAATCAGCCCCAGCATTTT.

This clonotype has at least ten counts. The chain joins TRBV28 to TRBJ2-7; the match to TRBD2 covers 9 bases. CDR3 size: 15 residues. J gave up 4 bases and V 6 bases, and 10 bases lay outside the gene matches. Germline-derived CDR1 and CDR2 are MDHEN and SYDVKM. The DNA for the CDR3 is TGTGCCAGCAGCTCTAGTGGGACTAGCATTTACGAGCAGTACTTC. Protein sequence: CASSSSGTSIYEQYF.

The chain has TRBV6-1 and TRBJ1-1, with D possibly being TRBD1 (6 bases). V lost 3 bases to trimming and J lost 1 base, with 9 bases between them. The CDR3 is 14 residues long. Germline-derived CDR1 and CDR2 are MNHNS and SASEGT. For the CDR3, the DNA is TGTGCCAGCAGTGACAAGACAGGGAACACTGAAGCTTTCTTT. Amino acid sequence: CASSDKTGNTEAFF.

This clonotype appeared many times. The rearrangement uses TRBV6-1 and TRBJ2-2, with D perhaps being TRBD1 or TRBD2 (5 bases each). Germline-derived CDR1 and CDR2 are MNHNS and SASEGT. The CDR3 consists of 14 residues. Trimming stripped 2 bases from V and 6 bases from J, with 10 bases between. The CDR3 sequence is CASSEQGRSGELFF. The CDR3 DNA follows: TGTGCCAGCAGTGAACAGGGACGATCCGGGGAGCTGTTTTTT.

This clonotype was seen ten or more times. J is TRBJ2-7 and V is TRBV7-9; no clear D. The CDR3 extends over 15 amino acids. Per germline, CDR1 SEHNR and CDR2 FQNEAQ (reference sequence). With 2 bases removed from V and 3 bases from J, the gap between germline ends came to 14 bases. Here the CDR3 reads CASSLRSASHYEQYF. Here the CDR3 DNA reads TGTGCCAGCAGCTTAAGAAGCGCCAGCCACTACGAGCAGTACTTC.

This clonotype occurred a few times. This rearrangement joins TRBV6-5 to TRBJ2-7; 8 bases match TRBD1. This CDR3 is 15 amino acids long. From germline, CDR1 is MNHEY and CDR2 SVGAGI. V shed 4 bases and J 2 bases; nucleotides not matched to a gene: 7. The DNA for the CDR3 is TGTGCCAGCAGTTTAGCAGGGGGCGCGCCCTACGAGCAGTACTTC. Translation gives CASSLAGGAPYEQYF.

There are many counts of this clonotype. In nucleotides, the CDR3 is TGTGCCTGGGGGGAGCAGTACTTC. It is translated as CAWGEQYF. The V gene is TRBV30, the J gene TRBJ2-7; the D is unclear. The CDR3 consists of 8 residues. Trimming took off 5 bases at V and 7 bases at J, with 3 bases between the two ends. Germline CDR1 GTSNPN, CDR2 SVGIG (reference sequence).

The chain links TRBV7-9 to TRBJ1-2; D unclear. The germline V gene encodes CDR1 SEHNR and CDR2 FQNEAQ (reference sequence). CDR3 length: 13 amino acids. V dropped 7 bases and J dropped 8 bases, with 17 bases sitting between them. The DNA for the CDR3 is TGTGCCAGCACCTTCAGCCCCGCTAAGGGCTACACCTTC. Translating it yields CASTFSPAKGYTF. Full variable domain (outside the CDR3, taken from reference TRBV7-9 and TRBJ1-2): DTGVSQNPRHKITKRGQNVTFRCDPISEHNRLYWYRQTLGQGPEFLTYFQNEAQLEKSRLLSDRFSAERPKGSFSTLEIQRTEQGDSAMYLCASTFSPAKGYTFGSGTRLTVV.

The chain combines TRBV18 with TRBJ2-7, with no clear D. Deletions cut 3 bases from V and 3 bases from J, with 12 bases between. The CDR3 consists of 14 residues. From germline, CDR1 is KGHSH and CDR2 LQKENI. Here the CDR3 DNA reads TGTGCCAGCTCACCGGGAAGCCTCGTCTACGAGCAGTACTTC. It translates to CASSPGSLVYEQYF.

J is TRBJ2-7 and V is TRBV6-1; 11 nucleotides line up with TRBD1. This CDR3 has 15 amino acids. CDR1 MNHNS and CDR2 SASEGT come from the germline V gene. The trim removed 7 bases at V and 1 base at J, leaving 6 bases unmatched. Here the CDR3 DNA reads TGTGCCAGCACACCGGGACAGGGGGTTTCCTACGAGCAGTACTTC. It codes for CASTPGQGVSYEQYF.

The chain carries TRBV20-1 and TRBJ1-2; D unclear. Germline CDR1 and CDR2: DFQATT and SNEGSKA (reference sequence). This CDR3 has 9 amino acids. Between the trimmed V and J ends, which lost 6 bases and 8 bases, there was a span of 7 bases. CDR3 protein: CSAAGGYTF. In DNA, the CDR3 is TGCAGTGCAGCGGGGGGCTACACCTTC.

This clonotype showed up many times. The chain employs TRBV7-9 and TRBJ1-2; TRBD1 is a possible D gene (5 bases). Germline loops: CDR1 SEHNR, CDR2 FQNEAQ (reference sequence). CDR3 length: 14 amino acids. V was trimmed by 1 base and J by 4 bases, leaving 10 bases between them. Here the CDR3 DNA reads TGTGCCAGCAGCTTAGTACAGGCGCTCTATGGCTACACCTTC. It is translated as CASSLVQALYGYTF.

This clonotype was recorded many times. The genes are TRBV14 and TRBJ2-7; TRBD2 might be the D (5 bases). CDR3 length: 15 residues. V dropped 3 bases and J dropped 7 bases, with 19 bases sitting between them. Germline V gene sequence: CDR1 SGHDN, CDR2 FVKESK. The CDR3, as DNA: TGTGCCAGCAGCCAGGAGGCTCGCCGTGTGGGGGAGCAGTACTTC. This translates into CASSQEARRVGEQYF.

In its sample, this clonotype was seen many times. The genes are TRBV12-3 or TRBV12-4 and TRBJ2-7; D unclear. This CDR3 spans 13 amino acids. V was shortened by 0 bases and J by 3 bases, with 6 bases between the two germline ends. For the CDR3, the DNA is TGTGCCAGCAGTTTAGCAGAAAACTACGAGCAGTACTTC. Translating it yields CASSLAENYEQYF.

This clonotype was detected a few times. V is TRBV7-2 and J is TRBJ2-4, with a tentative D call TRBD1 (6 bases). The CDR3 has 13 amino acids. V lost 1 base and J lost 7, with 8 bases in between. Looked up from germline, CDR1 is SGHTA and CDR2 is FQGNSA. The CDR3 coding sequence is TGTGCCAGCAGCTTAGGGACAGAGAACATTCAGTACTTC. Its protein product is CASSLGTENIQYF. The full variable domain, in which reference TRBV7-2 and TRBJ2-4 provide the parts outside the CDR3, is GAGVSQSPSNKVTEKGKDVELRCDPISGHTALYWYRQSLGQGLEFLIYFQGNSAPDKSGLPSDRFSAERTGGSVSTLTIQRTQQEDSAVYLCASSLGTENIQYFGAGTRLSVL.

This clonotype occurred many times. The chain employs TRBV4-1 and TRBJ2-7; the D gene is possibly TRBD1 (5 bases). The germline V and J ends were trimmed by 0 bases and 4 bases, with 13 bases remaining between them. The CDR3 spans 15 residues. Per germline, CDR1 MGHRA and CDR2 YSYEKL. This CDR3 is CASSQEGVGAYEQYF. CDR3 coding DNA: TGCGCCAGCAGCCAAGAAGGGGTAGGGGCTTACGAGCAGTACTTC.

This rearrangement joins TRBV9 to TRBJ2-5, with D possibly TRBD2 on 6 matching bases. Per germline, CDR1 SGDLS and CDR2 YYNGEE. This CDR3 comprises 13 residues. V lost 2 bases and J 4 bases, leaving 9 bases between the germline ends. CDR3 sequence reads: CASSVGGVETQYF. CDR3 DNA: TGTGCCAGCAGCGTCGGAGGGGTAGAGACCCAGTACTTC. Based on the CDR3 plus reference TRBV9 and TRBJ2-5, the full variable domain is DSGVTQTPKHLITATGQRVTLRCSPRSGDLSVYWYQQSLDQGLQFLIQYYNGEERAKGNILERFSAQQFPDLHSELNLSSLELGDSALYFCASSVGGVETQYFGPGTRLLVL.

This clonotype was seen at least ten times. The chain links TRBV3-1 to TRBJ2-7; D possibly corresponds to TRBD1 (6 bases). V dropped 0 bases and J dropped 3 bases, with 12 bases sitting between them. CDR3 length equals 15 residues. Per germline, CDR1 LGHDT and CDR2 YNNKEL (reference sequence). CDR3 coding DNA: TGTGCCAGCAGCCAAGACACCAGGGGTGACTACGAGCAGTACTTC. Protein sequence: CASSQDTRGDYEQYF.

The V and J genes are TRBV11-2 and TRBJ1-3, with 7 bases matching TRBD1. The CDR3 length is 16 residues. CDR1 is SGHAT and CDR2 is FQNNGV in the germline V gene. Trimming cost V 5 bases and J 3 bases; bases outside gene matches: 10. Here the CDR3 reads CASSPRQGEGGNTIYF. The CDR3, as DNA: TGTGCCAGCAGCCCCCGACAGGGAGAAGGTGGAAACACCATATATTTT.